Listed here are 13 T cell receptor beta chains from one sample, sequenced in a study of blood T cell repertoires in COVID-19. The method was immunoSEQ multiplex PCR; TCRdb's version includes in-frame clones alone and lacks a portion of them. The sample shows roughly 70,000 clones, about 87% of them seen only once. Sequencing was performed on peripheral blood. These receptor sequences come from a woman between 70 and 85 years old with acute or convalescent COVID-19.

V and J are TRBV28 and TRBJ2-7; the D gene is possibly TRBD2 (5 bases). CDR3 length equals 13 residues. V was pared by 6 bases and J by 0 bases, with 9 bases between. From germline, CDR1 is MDHEN and CDR2 SYDVKM. CDR3 DNA: TGTGCCAGCAGGACTATGAGCTCCTACGAGCAGTACTTC. Protein sequence: CASRTMSSYEQYF.

About this clone: The same CDR3 can be traced to other DNA sequences in this sample. The chain combines TRBV28 with TRBJ1-3, with D uncertain. V was shortened by 2 bases and J by 0 bases, with 8 bases between the two germline ends. This CDR3 has 15 amino acids. Germline-derived CDR1 and CDR2 are MDHEN and SYDVKM. The CDR3 loop reads CASSLTGGSGNTIYF. The CDR3 DNA reads as TGTGCCAGCAGTTTAACCGGCGGCTCTGGAAACACCATATATTTT.

Comments on this clone: The junction shows a germline mismatch at one end, possibly a read error. This sequence joins TRBV3-1 (or the pseudogene TRBV3-2) and TRBJ2-5, with 14 nucleotides matching TRBD2. CDR1 and CDR2 (germline): LGHDT, YNNKEL (reference sequence). There are 16 residues in the CDR3. CDR3 residues: CASSDGLAGGWEIQYF. Written as DNA, the CDR3 is TGTGCCAGCAGCGACGGACTAGCGGGGGGATGGGAGATCCAGTACTTC.

The chain uses TRBV12-5 and TRBJ2-2; D gene unclear. This CDR3 contains 14 residues. In germline, CDR1 is LGHNT, CDR2 FRNRAP. V lost 5 bases and J 6 bases, leaving 13 bases between the germline ends. CDR3 coding DNA: TGTGCTAGTGGTCTGGACCCCCGGGCCGGGGAGCTGTTTTTT. It yields the protein CASGLDPRAGELFF. The full variable domain, with the rest looked up from reference TRBV12-5 and TRBJ2-2, is DARVTQTPRHKVTEMGQEVTMRCQPILGHNTVFWYRQTMMQGLELLAYFRNRAPLDDSGMPKDRFSAEMPDATLATLKIQPSEPRDSAVYFCASGLDPRAGELFFGEGSRLTVL.

This clone was recorded a few times. This chain connects TRBV7-9 to TRBJ1-1, with D maybe TRBD1 (6 bases). Germline CDR1 reads SEHNR; CDR2 reads FQNEAQ (reference sequence). This CDR3 contains 15 residues. V was shortened by 5 bases and J by 4 bases, with 17 bases between the two germline ends. The CDR3: CASSTLSGEVTEAFF. The CDR3 nucleotides are TGTGCCAGCAGCACGCTCTCAGGGGAAGTCACTGAAGCTTTCTTT.

J is TRBJ1-1 and V is TRBV5-1; D unclear. The CDR3 spans 15 residues. Germline assignment: CDR1 SGHRS and CDR2 YFSETQ. The V gene lost 2 bases and the J gene lost 1 base, with 12 bases spanning the gap. Here the CDR3 DNA reads TGCGCCAGCAGCTTAACCCGCGGCCCGAACACTGAAGCTTTCTTT. Translating it yields CASSLTRGPNTEAFF.

This chain joins TRBV27 and TRBJ2-7, with D possibly being TRBD2 (5 bases). With 2 bases removed from V and 2 bases from J, the gap between germline ends came to 16 bases. Germline lookup yields CDR1 MNHEY and CDR2 SMNVEV (reference sequence). The CDR3 is 16 residues long. The CDR3 is CASSLDRGVTAYEQYF. Written as DNA, the CDR3 is TGTGCCAGCAGTTTAGACCGGGGAGTGACTGCCTACGAGCAGTACTTC.

The chain carries TRBV7-9 and TRBJ1-1, with D hard to call. Germline V gene data show CDR1 as SEHNR and CDR2 as FQNEAQ (reference sequence). Between the trimmed V and J ends, which lost 1 base and 1 base, there was a span of 10 bases. The length of the CDR3 is 15 residues. The CDR3 reads CASSLGALSNTEAFF. The DNA of the CDR3 is TGTGCCAGCAGCTTAGGGGCTCTTTCGAACACTGAAGCTTTCTTT.

The chain couples TRBV6-6 to TRBJ2-7, with 7 bases fitting TRBD2. The CDR3 is 14 amino acids. Trimming at V came to 2 bases and at J to 5 bases, leaving 6 bases not matched to a gene. Germline CDR1 MNHNY, CDR2 SVGAGI (reference sequence). This CDR3 is CASSYPGGMDEQYF. CDR3 coding DNA: TGTGCCAGCAGTTACCCGGGAGGAATGGACGAGCAGTACTTC.

The rearrangement joins TRBV11-1 to TRBJ2-5; 9 bases agree with TRBD2. Germline trimming cut 7 bases from V and 1 base from J; bases unmatched to any gene: 10. Looked up from germline, CDR1 is SGHAT and CDR2 is FQDESV (reference sequence). This CDR3 region has 16 residues. The CDR3 coding sequence is TGTGCCAGCACCTCATGGGCGGGAGGGCCCCAAGAGACCCAGTACTTC. Its protein product is CASTSWAGGPQETQYF.

The rearrangement joins TRBV19 to TRBJ1-6; a possible D gene is TRBD1 (6 bases). This CDR3 has 15 amino acids. Trimming cost V 6 bases and J 6 bases, with 15 bases left between them. Per germline, CDR1 LNHDA and CDR2 SQIVND (reference sequence). The CDR3 bases are TGTGCCAGTAGCACGGGACAAACTTCTAATTCACCCCTCCACTTT. Translation: CASSTGQTSNSPLHF.

The chain joins TRBV6-5 to TRBJ2-1; D possibly corresponds to TRBD2 (6 bases). Germline CDR1 reads MNHEY; CDR2 reads SVGAGI. CDR3 length equals 15 residues. V dropped 4 bases and J dropped 4 bases, with 14 bases sitting between them. This CDR3 is CASSSSGLFYNEQFF. The CDR3 DNA is TGTGCCAGCAGTTCCTCGGGACTCTTTTACAATGAGCAGTTCTTC.

The rearrangement links TRBV30 to TRBJ1-1, with D possibly being TRBD1 (5 bases). Germline V CDR1 and CDR2: GTSNPN, SVGIG (reference sequence). Trimming shortened V by 3 bases and J by 2 bases, and 13 bases separated the two germline ends. The CDR3 consists of 14 residues. The CDR3 here is CAWRLPGTNTEAFF. DNA for the CDR3: TGTGCCTGGAGGTTACCGGGGACTAACACTGAAGCTTTCTTT. The full variable domain, its missing parts supplied by reference TRBV30 and TRBJ1-1, is SQTIHQWPATLVQPVGSPLSLECTVEGTSNPNLYWYRQAAGRGLQLLFYSVGIGQISSEVPQNLSASRPQDRQFILSSKKLLLSDSGFYLCAWRLPGTNTEAFFGQGTRLTVV.